The source of this T cell receptor (beta chain) is a study of cytomegalovirus exposure and HLA in healthy donors. The donors formed part of the roughly 120-subject validation cohort, distinct from the roughly 700-subject first cohort. Regarding the study as a whole: Most TCR sequences proved rare, with some public TCRs found in many donors. In vitro, a few CMV-associated chains proved specific for CMV antigens. High specificity and sensitivity for cytomegalovirus status were reported for the classifier.

CDR3 length: 13 residues. Germline V gene sequence: CDR1 MNHNY, CDR2 SVGAGI (reference sequence). Trimming pared 1 base from V and 8 bases from J, leaving 9 bases between. Sequencing was performed with immunoSEQ multiplex PCR; in TCRdb, only in-frame clones are kept and a portion is missing. Found here are 150,000 or so clones, about four fifths of them singletons; the top ten hold about 9.4%. Turning to this clone: Antigen unknown.

What was sequenced was PBMCs. The receptor's source is a man between 25 and 39 years old in good health and CMV-seropositive. V gene TRBV6-6 combines with J gene TRBJ2-1; D is ambiguous. CDR3 loop: CASSYFRADEQFF. CDR3 in DNA: TGTGCCAGCAGTTACTTTCGAGCTGATGAGCAGTTCTTC.